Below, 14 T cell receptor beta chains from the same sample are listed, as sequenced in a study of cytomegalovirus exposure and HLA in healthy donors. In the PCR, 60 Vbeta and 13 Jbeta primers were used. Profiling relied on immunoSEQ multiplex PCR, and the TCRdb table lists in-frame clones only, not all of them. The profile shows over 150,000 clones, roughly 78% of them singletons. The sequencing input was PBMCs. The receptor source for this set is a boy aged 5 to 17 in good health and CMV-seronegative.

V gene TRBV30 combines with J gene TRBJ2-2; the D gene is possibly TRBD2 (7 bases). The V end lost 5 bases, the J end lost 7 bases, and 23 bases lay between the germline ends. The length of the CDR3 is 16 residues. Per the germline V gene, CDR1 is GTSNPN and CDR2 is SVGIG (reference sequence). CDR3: CAWDHWGGAGFGELFF. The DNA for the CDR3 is TGTGCCTGGGACCATTGGGGGGGCGCGGGGTTCGGGGAGCTGTTTTTT. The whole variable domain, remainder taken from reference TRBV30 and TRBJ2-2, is SQTIHQWPATLVQPVGSPLSLECTVEGTSNPNLYWYRQAAGRGLQLLFYSVGIGQISSEVPQNLSASRPQDRQFILSSKKLLLSDSGFYLCAWDHWGGAGFGELFFGEGSRLTVL.

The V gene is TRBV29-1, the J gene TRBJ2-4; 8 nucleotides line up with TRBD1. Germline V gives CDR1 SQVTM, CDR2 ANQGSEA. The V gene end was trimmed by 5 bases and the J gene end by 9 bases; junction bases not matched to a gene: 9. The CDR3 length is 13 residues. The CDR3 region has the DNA TGCAGCGTTAGGCGGCAGGGGGCAGGCATTCAGTACTTC. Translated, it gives CSVRRQGAGIQYF.

The CDR3 nucleotides are TGTGCCAGCAGCTCGGATAAATACGAGACTAGCGCGCCCTACGAGCAGTACTTC. As protein: CASSSDKYETSAPYEQYF. The rearrangement joins TRBV7-6 to TRBJ2-7; 8 bases agree with TRBD2. Per germline, CDR1 SGHVS and CDR2 FNYEAQ. This CDR3 region has 18 residues. J gave up 2 bases and V 4 bases, and 16 bases lay outside the gene matches. The full variable domain, in which reference TRBV7-6 and TRBJ2-7 provide the parts outside the CDR3, is GAGVSQSPRYKVTKRGQDVALRCDPISGHVSLYWYRQALGQGPEFLTYFNYEAQQDKSGLPNDRFSAERPEGSISTLTIQRTEQRDSAMYRCASSSDKYETSAPYEQYFGPGTRLTVT.

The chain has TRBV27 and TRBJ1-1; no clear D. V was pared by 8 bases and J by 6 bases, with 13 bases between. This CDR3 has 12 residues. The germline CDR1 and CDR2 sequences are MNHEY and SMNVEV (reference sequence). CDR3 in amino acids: CASGRKRSEAFF. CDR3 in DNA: TGTGCCAGCGGCCGGAAGAGGTCTGAAGCTTTCTTT.

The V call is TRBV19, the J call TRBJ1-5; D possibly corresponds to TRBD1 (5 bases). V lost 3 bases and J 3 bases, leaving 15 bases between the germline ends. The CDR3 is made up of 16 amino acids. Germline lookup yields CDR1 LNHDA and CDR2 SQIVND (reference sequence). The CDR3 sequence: CASSMGGGVTNQPQHF. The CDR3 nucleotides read TGTGCCAGTAGTATGGGGGGAGGGGTTACCAATCAGCCCCAGCATTTT.

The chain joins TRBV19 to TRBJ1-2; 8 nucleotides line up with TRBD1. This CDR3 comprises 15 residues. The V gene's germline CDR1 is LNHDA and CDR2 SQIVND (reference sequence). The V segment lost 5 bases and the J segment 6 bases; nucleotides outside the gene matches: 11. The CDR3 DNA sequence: TGTGCCAGTAGTCCAGGACAGGGCGAGGGTCATGGCTACACCTTC. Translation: CASSPGQGEGHGYTF.

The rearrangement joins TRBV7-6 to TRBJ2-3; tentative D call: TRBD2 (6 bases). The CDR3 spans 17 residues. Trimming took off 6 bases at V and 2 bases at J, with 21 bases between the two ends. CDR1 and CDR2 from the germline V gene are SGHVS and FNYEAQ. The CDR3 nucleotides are TGTGCCAGCAGTCACTCGAGTTCTAGCGACTACACAGATACGCAGTATTTT. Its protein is CASSHSSSSDYTDTQYF.

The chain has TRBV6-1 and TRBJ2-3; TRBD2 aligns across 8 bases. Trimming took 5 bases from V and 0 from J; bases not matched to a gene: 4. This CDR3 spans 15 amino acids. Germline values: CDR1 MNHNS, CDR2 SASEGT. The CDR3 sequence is CASSSASGSTDTQYF. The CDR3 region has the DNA TGTGCCAGCAGTTCTGCTAGCGGGAGCACAGATACGCAGTATTTT.

The CDR3 sequence is CASSQDPTTGSDEQYF. Written as DNA, the CDR3 is TGCGCCAGCAGCCAAGACCCCACGACCGGGTCAGACGAGCAGTACTTC. The chain couples TRBV4-3 to TRBJ2-7; the D is unclear. V gave up 0 bases and J gave up 5 bases, with 17 bases separating them. This CDR3 has 16 residues. Germline CDR1 LGHNA, CDR2 YSLEER.

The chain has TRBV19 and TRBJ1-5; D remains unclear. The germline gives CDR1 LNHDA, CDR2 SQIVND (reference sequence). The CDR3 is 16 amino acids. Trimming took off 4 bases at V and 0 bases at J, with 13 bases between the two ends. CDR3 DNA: TGTGCCAGTAGTAGCGTCGGGATTTATAGCAATCAGCCCCAGCATTTT. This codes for CASSSVGIYSNQPQHF.

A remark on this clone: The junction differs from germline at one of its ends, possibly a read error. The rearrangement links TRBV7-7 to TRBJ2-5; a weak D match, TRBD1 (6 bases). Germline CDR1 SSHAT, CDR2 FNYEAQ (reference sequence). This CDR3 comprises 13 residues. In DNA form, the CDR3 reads TGTGCTAGCAGCTTGGACAGCGCAGAGACCCAGTACTTC. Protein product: CASSLDSAETQYF.

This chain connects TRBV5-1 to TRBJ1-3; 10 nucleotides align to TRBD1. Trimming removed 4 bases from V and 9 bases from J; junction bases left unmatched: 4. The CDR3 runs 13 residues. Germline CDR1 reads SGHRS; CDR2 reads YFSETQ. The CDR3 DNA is TGCGCCAGCAGCATACGGGACAGGGGCACCATATATTTT. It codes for CASSIRDRGTIYF.

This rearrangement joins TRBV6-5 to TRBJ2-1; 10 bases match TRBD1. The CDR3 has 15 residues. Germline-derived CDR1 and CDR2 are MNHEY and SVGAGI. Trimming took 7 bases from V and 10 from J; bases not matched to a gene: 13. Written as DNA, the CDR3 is TGTGCCAGCACCCCCCCGGGACAGGGGTTTTACGAGCAGTTCTTC. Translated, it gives CASTPPGQGFYEQFF.

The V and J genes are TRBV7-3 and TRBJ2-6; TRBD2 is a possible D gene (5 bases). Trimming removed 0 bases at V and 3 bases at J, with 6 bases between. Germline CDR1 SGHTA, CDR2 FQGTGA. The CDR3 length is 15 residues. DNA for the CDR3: TGTGCCAGCAGCTTAACAGGAGGTGGGGCCAACGTCCTGACTTTC. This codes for CASSLTGGGANVLTF.